This T cell receptor beta chain is from a study of blood T cell repertoires in COVID-19. Study details: There were acute and convalescent COVID-19 samples, and they came from the United States, Italy and Spain. PBMCs, B-cell-depleted T cells, or T cells were the source of the cDNA or gDNA that made up the material.

Seattle-derived patients entered the study during active infection and were followed longitudinally. As processed by the authors: By means of reference gene primer amplification, nucleated cell counts were estimated. Sequencing was performed with immunoSEQ multiplex PCR; in TCRdb, only in-frame clones are kept and a portion is missing. The V and J calls and clone size are taken from that table; D and trimming were inferred from the DNA. The sample contains roughly 340,000 clones, around nine tenths of which appear only once. The source is a woman in her sixties or seventies with COVID-19, enrolled during active disease. The sample taken for sequencing was peripheral blood.

The CDR3 DNA sequence: TGCAGCGCTCCGGTTAGCGGGGGCTACAATGAGCAGTTCTTC. Translation gives CSAPVSGGYNEQFF. The chain has TRBV29-1 and TRBJ2-1, with 9 bases matching TRBD2. Germline V CDR1 and CDR2: SQVTM, ANQGSEA. The J segment lost 3 bases and the V segment lost 7 bases, leaving 7 bases of the junction unmatched. This CDR3 contains 14 residues.